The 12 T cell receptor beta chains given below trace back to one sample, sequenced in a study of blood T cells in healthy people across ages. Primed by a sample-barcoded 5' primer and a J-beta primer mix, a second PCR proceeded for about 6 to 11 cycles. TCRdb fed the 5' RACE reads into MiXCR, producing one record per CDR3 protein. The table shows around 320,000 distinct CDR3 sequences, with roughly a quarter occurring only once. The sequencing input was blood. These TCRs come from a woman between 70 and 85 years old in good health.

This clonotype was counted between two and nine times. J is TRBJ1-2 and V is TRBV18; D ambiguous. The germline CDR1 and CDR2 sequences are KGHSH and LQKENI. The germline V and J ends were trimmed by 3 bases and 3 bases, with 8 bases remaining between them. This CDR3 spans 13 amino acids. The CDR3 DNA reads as TGTGCCAGCTCACCCGATACCGACTATGGCTACACCTTC. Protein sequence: CASSPDTDYGYTF.

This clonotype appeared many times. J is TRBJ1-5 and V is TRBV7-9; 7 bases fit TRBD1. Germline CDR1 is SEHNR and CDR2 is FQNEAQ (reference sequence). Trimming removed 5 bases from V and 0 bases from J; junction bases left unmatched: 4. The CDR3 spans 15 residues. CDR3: CASSSTGDSNQPQHF. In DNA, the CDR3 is TGTGCCAGCAGCAGCACAGGGGATAGCAATCAGCCCCAGCATTTT.

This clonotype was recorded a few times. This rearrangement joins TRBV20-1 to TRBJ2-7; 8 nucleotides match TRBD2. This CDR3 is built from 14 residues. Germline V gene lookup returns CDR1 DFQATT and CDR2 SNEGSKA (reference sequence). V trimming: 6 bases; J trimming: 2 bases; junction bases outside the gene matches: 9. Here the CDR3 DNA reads TGCAGTGCAAGCCGGGGGGGAGGCCCCTACGAGCAGTACTTC. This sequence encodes CSASRGGGPYEQYF.

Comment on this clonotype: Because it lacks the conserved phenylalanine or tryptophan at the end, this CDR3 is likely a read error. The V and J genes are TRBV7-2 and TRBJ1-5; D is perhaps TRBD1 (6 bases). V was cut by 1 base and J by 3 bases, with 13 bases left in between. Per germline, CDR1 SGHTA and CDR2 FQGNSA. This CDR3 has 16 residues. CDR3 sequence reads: CASSLGLGDTNQPQHL. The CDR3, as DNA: TGTGCCAGCAGCTTAGGTTTAGGGGACACCAATCAGCCCCAGCATCTT.

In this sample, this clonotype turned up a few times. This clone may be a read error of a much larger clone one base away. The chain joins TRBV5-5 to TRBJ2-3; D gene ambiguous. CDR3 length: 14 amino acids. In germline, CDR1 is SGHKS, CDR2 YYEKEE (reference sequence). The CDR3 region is CASSLAPEFFTRYF. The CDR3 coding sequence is TGTGCCAGCAGCTTGGCCCCCGAGTTTTTTACGCGGTATTTT.

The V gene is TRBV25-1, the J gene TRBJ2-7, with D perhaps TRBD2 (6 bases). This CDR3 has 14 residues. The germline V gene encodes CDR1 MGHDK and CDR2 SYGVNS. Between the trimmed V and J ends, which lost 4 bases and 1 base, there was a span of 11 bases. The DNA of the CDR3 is TGTGCCAGCAGTGGTGGGAGGTATTCCTACGAGCAGTACTTC. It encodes CASSGGRYSYEQYF.

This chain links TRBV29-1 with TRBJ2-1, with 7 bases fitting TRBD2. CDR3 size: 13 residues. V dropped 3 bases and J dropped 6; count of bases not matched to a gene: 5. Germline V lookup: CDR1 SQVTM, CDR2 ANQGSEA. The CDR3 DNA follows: TGCAGCGTTGACGTCGGGAGGCTCAATGAGCAGTTCTTC. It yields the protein CSVDVGRLNEQFF.

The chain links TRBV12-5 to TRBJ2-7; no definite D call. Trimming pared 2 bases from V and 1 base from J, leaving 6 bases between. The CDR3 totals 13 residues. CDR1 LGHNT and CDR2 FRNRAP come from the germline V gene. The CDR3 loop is CASGLWRSYEQYF. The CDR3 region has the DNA TGTGCTAGTGGTTTGTGGCGGTCCTACGAGCAGTACTTC.

The CDR3 bases are TGTGCCAGCAGCCGCGGACTAGCGGACACAGATACGCAGTATTTT. Translation gives CASSRGLADTDTQYF. The rearrangement links TRBV7-2 to TRBJ2-3; TRBD2 agrees at 10 bases. Losses at the gene ends were 5 bases for V and 2 bases for J; bases not matched to a gene: 4. The CDR3 is 15 amino acids. In germline, CDR1 is SGHTA, CDR2 FQGNSA.

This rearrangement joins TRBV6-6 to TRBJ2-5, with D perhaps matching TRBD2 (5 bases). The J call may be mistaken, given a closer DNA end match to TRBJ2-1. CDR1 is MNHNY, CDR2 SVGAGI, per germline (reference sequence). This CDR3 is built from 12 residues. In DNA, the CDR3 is TGTGCTATCGCGGGCCAAAACAGTGAGCAGTTCTTC. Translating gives CAIAGQNSEQFF.

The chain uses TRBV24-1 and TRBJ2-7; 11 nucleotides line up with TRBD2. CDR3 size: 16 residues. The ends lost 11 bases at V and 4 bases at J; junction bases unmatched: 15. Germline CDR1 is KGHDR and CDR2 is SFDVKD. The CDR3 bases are TGTGCCAGACCGCCTTTTAGCGGGAGGGCCGAGTACGAGCAGTACTTC. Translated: CARPPFSGRAEYEQYF.

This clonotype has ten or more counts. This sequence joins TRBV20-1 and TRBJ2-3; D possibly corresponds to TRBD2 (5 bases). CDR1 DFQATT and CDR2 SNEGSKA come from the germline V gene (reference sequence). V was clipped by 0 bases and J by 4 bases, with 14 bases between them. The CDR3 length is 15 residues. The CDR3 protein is CSARDYRLASDTQYF. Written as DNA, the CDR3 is TGCAGTGCTAGAGATTATCGCCTAGCCTCAGATACGCAGTATTTT.